This T cell receptor (beta chain) was sequenced in a study of shared clonotypes between healthy human individuals. Germline V gene lookup returns CDR1 SGHAT and CDR2 FQNNGV. The CDR3 runs 17 residues. The J segment lost 8 bases and the V segment lost 0 bases, leaving 8 bases of the junction unmatched. Clones were read by immunoSEQ multiplex PCR, and TCRdb kept only the in-frame ones, dropping some. The top ten hold 0.3% to 0.45% of the sample, which has roughly 2.2 million clones, around 93% seen once. V is TRBV11-2 and J is TRBJ2-4, with TRBD2 matching over 12 bases. The TCR sequence derives from a man aged 18 to 29 in good health. Some clones in this sample may be carry-over from other donors' samples. Source material: naive CD4+ T cells from PBMCs. The subset is: CD45RA+ positively selected. CDR3 region: CASSLDASLAGGDIQYF. The CDR3 nucleotides read TGTGCCAGCAGCTTAGATGCCTCCCTAGCGGGAGGGGACATTCAGTACTTC.